The rows below give T cell receptor beta chains drawn from one sample of a study of blood T cell repertoires in COVID-19. Assay: immunoSEQ multiplex PCR; the TCRdb copy retains only in-frame clones and omits some. This table holds approximately 490,000 clones, 88% found once. The sequencing input was PBMCs or T cells enriched from blood (not recorded which). Source of these receptors: a woman aged 55 to 70 who had recovered from COVID-19. The CDR3 runs from the conserved cysteine through the conserved F or W. The order of the fields is CDR3 length, clone size, J gene, V gene, CDR3 protein. The size field is filled for only some rows; it gives once, few, many or a size class.

length: 14
size: -
J: TRBJ1-3
V: TRBV28
CDR3: CASRPGQAGNTIYF

length: 14
size: -
J: TRBJ2-3
V: TRBV11-2
CDR3: CASSRDRDTDTQYF

length: 13
size: few
J: TRBJ1-2
V: TRBV7-2
CDR3: CATGPGGGYGYTF

length: 15
size: -
J: TRBJ1-1
V: TRBV2
CDR3: CASRYGQGWETEAFF

length: 18
size: -
J: TRBJ2-3
V: TRBV21-1
CDR3: CASSKSEWLAGDLDTQYF

length: 15
size: -
J: TRBJ2-1
V: TRBV14
CDR3: CASSQGDWNYNEQFF

length: 14
size: -
J: TRBJ2-7
V: TRBV7-2
CDR3: CASSERDSSYEQYF

length: 15
size: many
J: TRBJ1-4
V: TRBV11-2
CDR3: CASSPPGQGNEKLFF

length: 14
size: -
J: TRBJ1-2
V: TRBV4-1
CDR3: CASSQEITGDGYTF

length: 16
size: -
J: TRBJ1-3
V: TRBV6-1
CDR3: CASSEKGGSSGNTIYF

length: 14
size: -
J: TRBJ2-7
V: TRBV5-1
CDR3: CASSLAGQYYEQYF

length: 15
size: -
J: TRBJ2-2
V: TRBV19
CDR3: CASSTTGSKAGELFF

length: 15
size: -
J: TRBJ1-2
V: TRBV5-1
CDR3: CASSFGGGTNYGYTF

length: 16
size: -
J: TRBJ2-1
V: TRBV4-1
CDR3: CASSQPAGGPYNEQFF

length: 14
size: -
J: TRBJ2-7
V: TRBV5-1
CDR3: CASSPGQTRYEQYF

length: 13
size: -
J: TRBJ1-1
V: TRBV5-1
CDR3: CASSPLQNTEAFF

length: 15
size: -
J: TRBJ1-3
V: TRBV9
CDR3: CASSVEATGGNTIYF

length: 13
size: -
J: TRBJ1-1
V: TRBV6-5
CDR3: CASSRLLNTEAFF

length: 13
size: many
J: TRBJ1-3
V: TRBV2
CDR3: CASTLDTRNTIYF

length: 15
size: -
J: TRBJ1-6
V: TRBV5-5
CDR3: CASRGGQGDNSPLHF

length: 16
size: -
J: TRBJ2-2
V: TRBV7-9
CDR3: CASSLVVAGDTGELFF

length: 17
size: -
J: TRBJ2-2
V: TRBV24-1
CDR3: CATSDPSRDRNTGELFF

length: 14
size: -
J: TRBJ1-4
V: TRBV5-1
CDR3: CASSTGGGNEKLFF

length: 15
size: -
J: TRBJ2-5
V: TRBV24-1
CDR3: CATSDPGGGGETQYF

length: 14
size: -
J: TRBJ1-1
V: TRBV27
CDR3: CASSTSRGNTEAFF

length: 20
size: -
J: TRBJ2-2
V: TRBV6-1
CDR3: CASSEALFPTNRQNTGELFF

length: 16
size: -
J: TRBJ1-2
V: TRBV6-6
CDR3: CASSYSRQANFYGYTF

length: 14
size: -
J: TRBJ2-1
V: TRBV19
CDR3: CASKLGLLSYEQFF

length: 14
size: once
J: TRBJ1-6
V: TRBV19
CDR3: CASTPGIYNSPLHF

length: 13
size: -
J: TRBJ1-2
V: TRBV10-3
CDR3: CAITFDRVGGYTF

length: 12
size: -
J: TRBJ2-2
V: TRBV5-1
CDR3: CASSLQGWELFF

length: 14
size: -
J: TRBJ2-7
V: TRBV13
CDR3: CASSPPTGTYEQYF

length: 15
size: -
J: TRBJ2-1
V: TRBV7-9
CDR3: CASSFQEWGLYEQFF

length: 15
size: -
J: TRBJ2-1
V: TRBV5-4
CDR3: CASSLESGGWNEQFF

length: 15
size: -
J: TRBJ2-7
V: TRBV5-1
CDR3: CASSLEGGDRGEQYF

length: 16
size: -
J: TRBJ2-1
V: TRBV18
CDR3: CASSPGQPTSYNEQFF

length: 15
size: few
J: TRBJ2-2
V: TRBV5-1
CDR3: CASSEKVDRTGELFF

length: 16
size: few
J: TRBJ1-3
V: TRBV3-1/TRBV3-2
CDR3: CASSQKRPGSGNTIYF

length: 15
size: once
J: TRBJ1-4
V: TRBV10-3
CDR3: CAISERQGAYEKLFF

length: 18
size: -
J: TRBJ2-7
V: TRBV11-2
CDR3: CASSSTTNLPKVVYEQYF

length: 16
size: -
J: TRBJ1-2
V: TRBV7-9
CDR3: CASSTTGGSLNYGYTF

length: 12
size: -
J: TRBJ2-2
V: TRBV24-1
CDR3: CATSDFHGELFF

length: 14
size: -
J: TRBJ2-7
V: TRBV9
CDR3: CASSVDRDFYEQYF

length: 14
size: -
J: TRBJ2-1
V: TRBV19
CDR3: CASSPGGGVGEQFF